These 17 T cell receptor beta chains were sequenced from one sample in a study of T cells after yellow fever vaccination (dated by TCRdb to about 2019). What this sample's treatment or condition label stands for: live attenuated yellow fever vaccine strain. Library preparation employed 5' RACE. Sequencing was carried out with an Illumina HiSeq 2500. The raw public reads went through TCRdb reprocessing: fastp at Q25, MiXCR clone calling, in-frame beta chains kept. One record per CDR3 amino acid sequence lists the most common genes and DNA. Counted in this sample were around 550,000 distinct CDR3 sequences; less than 20% of them appeared once. About 13% of the sample comes from the top ten. The specimen was PBMCs, collected 15 days after the yellow fever booster vaccination. These receptors originate from a young man who received the YFV17D yellow fever vaccine.

On this clonotype: A much larger clone differs by one base, so this may be a read error. V and J are TRBV20-1 and TRBJ1-2, with unresolved D. CDR3 length equals 13 residues. CDR1 is DFQATT, CDR2 SNEGSKA, per germline (reference sequence). Between the trimmed V and J ends, which lost 0 bases and 0 bases, there was a span of 5 bases. DNA of the CDR3: TGCAGTGCTAGAGATTGGACTAACTATGGCTACACCTTC. This codes for CSARDWTNYGYTF.

This clonotype showed up just a few times. The chain uses TRBV11-3 and TRBJ2-2; no clear D. This CDR3 is built from 16 residues. Trimming removed 5 bases at V and 0 bases at J, with 13 bases between. The V gene's germline CDR1 is SGHNT and CDR2 YENEEA. The CDR3, as DNA: TGTGCCAGCAGCCCCAGGAGCCTCGCGAACACCGGGGAGCTGTTTTTT. As protein: CASSPRSLANTGELFF. The full variable domain, in which reference TRBV11-3 and TRBJ2-2 provide the parts outside the CDR3, is EAGVVQSPRYKIIEKKQPVAFWCNPISGHNTLYWYLQNLGQGPELLIRYENEEAVDDSQLPKDRFSAERLKGVDSTLKIQPAELGDSAVYLCASSPRSLANTGELFFGEGSRLTVL.

The chain uses TRBV20-1 and TRBJ1-1, with D possibly TRBD1 on 5 matching bases. The CDR3 totals 13 residues. Deletions cut 4 bases from V and 2 bases from J, with 11 bases between. The germline V gene encodes CDR1 DFQATT and CDR2 SNEGSKA (reference sequence). CDR3 loop: CSATLGGNTEAFF. The CDR3 DNA follows: TGCAGTGCTACCTTGGGGGGAAACACTGAAGCTTTCTTT.

The J gene is TRBJ1-4, the V gene TRBV20-1, with a possible D match to TRBD1 (6 bases). Trimming shortened V by 5 bases and J by 7 bases, and 17 bases separated the two germline ends. The CDR3 is 14 residues long. From germline, CDR1 is DFQATT and CDR2 SNEGSKA (reference sequence). The CDR3 spells CSAPTKTGSEKLFF. The CDR3 region has the DNA TGCAGTGCTCCGACAAAGACAGGCAGTGAAAAACTGTTTTTT.

V usage is TRBV6-5 and J usage is TRBJ2-7; 7 nucleotides agree with TRBD2. This CDR3 contains 16 residues. The germline CDR1 and CDR2 sequences are MNHEY and SVGAGI. The J segment lost 2 bases and the V segment lost 0 bases, leaving 7 bases of the junction unmatched. This CDR3 reads CASSYSNLAGTYEQYF. The CDR3 DNA follows: TGTGCCAGCAGTTACTCGAATTTAGCGGGCACCTACGAGCAGTACTTC.

The chain links TRBV6-5 to TRBJ2-2, with D possibly TRBD2 on 6 matching bases. The CDR3 consists of 17 residues. The V gene lost 4 bases and the J gene lost 0 bases, with 15 bases spanning the gap. Germline values: CDR1 MNHEY, CDR2 SVGAGI. CDR3 bases: TGTGCCAGCAGTTGGAGGGGCCAGGACACGAACACCGGGGAGCTGTTTTTT. This gives the protein CASSWRGQDTNTGELFF.

The genes are TRBV14 and TRBJ1-4; D gene unclear. This CDR3 has 16 residues. V lost 1 base and J 3 bases, leaving 12 bases between the germline ends. Germline CDR1 and CDR2: SGHDN and FVKESK. The CDR3 is CASSQGGGYANEKLFF. CDR3 in DNA: TGTGCCAGCAGCCAAGGGGGAGGTTACGCTAATGAAAAACTGTTTTTT.

This clonotype was counted a few times. This chain uses TRBV28 with TRBJ2-4; TRBD1 aligns across 7 bases. V lost 2 bases and J lost 1; bases outside the gene matches: 11. CDR3 length: 18 residues. From germline, CDR1 is MDHEN and CDR2 SYDVKM. DNA of the CDR3: TGTGCCAGCAGTTTAAAGACAGGGATGGATGTGGCCAAAAACATTCAGTACTTC. As protein: CASSLKTGMDVAKNIQYF.

In this sample, this clonotype turned up many times. This rearrangement joins TRBV18 to TRBJ1-1; 8 nucleotides line up with TRBD1. Germline V gene lookup returns CDR1 KGHSH and CDR2 LQKENI. This CDR3 is built from 14 residues. V lost 5 bases and J lost 1; bases outside the gene matches: 3. The CDR3 protein is CASSIDRGNTEAFF. For the CDR3, the DNA is TGTGCCAGCTCAATCGACAGGGGGAACACTGAAGCTTTCTTT.

In its sample, this clonotype was seen a few times. This chain uses TRBV12-3 or TRBV12-4 with TRBJ2-5; D uncertain. The CDR3 consists of 16 residues. The V gene lost 2 bases and the J gene lost 1 base, with 14 bases spanning the gap. CDR3 DNA sequence: TGTGCCAGCAGTTTATATCTTGGGTCGTCCCAAGAGACCCAGTACTTC. Translating gives CASSLYLGSSQETQYF.

This clonotype was detected only a few times. The chain carries TRBV7-9 and TRBJ2-5; 7 bases fit TRBD1. This CDR3 comprises 13 residues. J lost 4 bases, V lost 5 bases, and 4 bases had no gene match. Germline values: CDR1 SEHNR, CDR2 FQNEAQ (reference sequence). The CDR3 protein is CASSPGQTETQYF. CDR3 nucleotides: TGTGCCAGCAGCCCGGGACAGACAGAGACCCAGTACTTC.

The rearrangement uses TRBV7-2 and TRBJ2-2; D is unresolved. The CDR3 consists of 15 residues. CDR1 SGHTA and CDR2 FQGNSA come from the germline V gene. The ends were cut back, 2 bases at V and 4 bases at J, with 11 bases in the middle. The CDR3 loop is CASSLNGISTGELFF. CDR3 DNA sequence: TGTGCCAGCAGCTTAAATGGTATCTCCACCGGGGAGCTGTTTTTT. Together with reference TRBV7-2 and TRBJ2-2, the CDR3 gives the full variable domain: GAGVSQSPSNKVTEKGKDVELRCDPISGHTALYWYRQSLGQGLEFLIYFQGNSAPDKSGLPSDRFSAERTGGSVSTLTIQRTQQEDSAVYLCASSLNGISTGELFFGEGSRLTVL.

CDR3 loop: CASSPGGLGVDNEQFF. The CDR3 DNA reads TGTGCCAGCAGCCCCGGAGGGCTCGGGGTGGACAATGAGCAGTTCTTC. The chain recombines TRBV9 with TRBJ2-1; weak D call: TRBD2 (6 bases). Germline assignment: CDR1 SGDLS and CDR2 YYNGEE. The CDR3 length is 16 residues. Trimming removed 4 bases at V and 5 bases at J, with 19 bases between.

The sample holds a few counts of this clonotype. The chain links TRBV20-1 to TRBJ2-7; TRBD2 aligns across 10 bases. V dropped 6 bases and J dropped 0; count of bases not matched to a gene: 11. CDR3 length: 16 amino acids. Germline V gene data show CDR1 as DFQATT and CDR2 as SNEGSKA (reference sequence). The CDR3 region is CSAFDSGRLSSYEQYF. In DNA, the CDR3 is TGCAGTGCCTTTGATAGCGGGAGGCTTAGCTCCTACGAGCAGTACTTC.

V usage is TRBV27 and J usage is TRBJ2-1; D is uncertain. This CDR3 contains 13 residues. Germline values: CDR1 MNHEY, CDR2 SMNVEV (reference sequence). Trimming took off 9 bases at V and 9 bases at J, with 18 bases between the two ends. The CDR3 sequence is CASKAGLIREQFF. Written as DNA, the CDR3 is TGTGCCAGTAAGGCCGGGCTCATCCGTGAGCAGTTCTTC.

This chain links TRBV10-3 with TRBJ2-2; D is ambiguous. V was shortened by 2 bases and J by 2 bases, with 18 bases between the two germline ends. CDR1 and CDR2 (germline): ENHRY, SYGVKD. The CDR3 totals 18 residues. Here the CDR3 reads CAISEVKLSDENTGELFF. CDR3 DNA sequence: TGTGCCATCAGTGAGGTCAAGTTATCGGACGAAAACACCGGGGAGCTGTTTTTT.

The CDR3 DNA sequence: TGCGCCAGCAGCCCGAGGGGACTAGCGGGAAGCACAGATACGCAGTATTTT. Translated: CASSPRGLAGSTDTQYF. The chain couples TRBV4-3 to TRBJ2-3, with 13 bases lining up with TRBD2. The V and J ends lost 4 bases and 0 bases, in that order; junction bases with no gene match: 4. Germline values: CDR1 LGHNA, CDR2 YSLEER. This CDR3 has 17 residues.